A single sample gave rise to the 24 T cell receptor beta chains below, sequenced in a study of cytomegalovirus exposure and HLA in healthy donors. Primers: 60 Vbeta forward and 13 Jbeta reverse. Sequenced by immunoSEQ multiplex PCR; TCRdb stores in-frame clones only, minus some. Found here are about 72,000 clones; the top ten clones hold roughly 2.7%. Sequencing was performed on PBMCs. These TCRs come from a man aged 40-55 years in good health and CMV-seronegative.

The chain combines TRBV4-2 with TRBJ1-1, with 9 bases that match TRBD1. In germline, CDR1 is LGHNA, CDR2 YNFKEQ. The length of the CDR3 is 18 residues. V gave up 1 base and J gave up 4 bases; unmatched junction bases: 13. This CDR3 reads CASSQGNPGQGRGTEAFF. CDR3 sequence (DNA): TGTGCCAGCAGCCAAGGGAACCCGGGACAGGGCCGGGGCACTGAAGCTTTCTTT.

The genes are TRBV18 and TRBJ2-3, with a weak D call TRBD1 (5 bases). The V gene's germline CDR1 is KGHSH and CDR2 LQKENI. This CDR3 has 16 residues. V lost 2 bases to trimming and J lost 2 bases, with 14 bases between them. CDR3 bases: TGTGCCAGCTCACCAAGGCAGGGCATAATCACAGATACGCAGTATTTT. Protein sequence: CASSPRQGIITDTQYF.

The V gene is TRBV6-1, the J gene TRBJ2-7, with D maybe TRBD2 (5 bases). Germline V gene data show CDR1 as MNHNS and CDR2 as SASEGT. V dropped 2 bases and J dropped 0 bases, with 8 bases sitting between them. The CDR3 runs to 14 residues. The CDR3 nucleotides read TGTGCCAGCAGTGAACGGGATAGCTCCTACGAGCAGTACTTC. This gives the protein CASSERDSSYEQYF.

J is TRBJ2-5 and V is TRBV29-1; perhaps TRBD1 as D (6 bases). The CDR3 totals 11 residues. Germline lookup yields CDR1 SQVTM and CDR2 ANQGSEA. CDR3 in DNA: TGCAGAGCAGGGGCCGAAGAGACCCAGTACTTC. Encoded protein: CRAGAEETQYF.

The V and J genes are TRBV6-6 and TRBJ2-3, with 7 bases identical to TRBD2. Losses at the gene ends were 5 bases for V and 0 bases for J; bases not matched to a gene: 2. The CDR3 extends over 14 amino acids. In germline, CDR1 is MNHNY, CDR2 SVGAGI (reference sequence). The CDR3 bases are TGTGCCAGCAGTGACGGGGGGAGCACAGATACGCAGTATTTT. Residues: CASSDGGSTDTQYF.

The chain employs TRBV7-2 and TRBJ2-5, with D maybe TRBD2 (5 bases). This CDR3 spans 13 amino acids. From germline, CDR1 is SGHTA and CDR2 FQGNSA. V gave up 0 bases and J gave up 4 bases, with 6 bases separating them. The CDR3 is CASSLARGETQYF. CDR3 sequence (DNA): TGTGCCAGCAGCTTAGCCCGGGGAGAGACCCAGTACTTC.

The rearrangement links TRBV9 to TRBJ2-6; a weak D match, TRBD2 (5 bases). In germline, CDR1 is SGDLS, CDR2 YYNGEE. This CDR3 comprises 15 residues. V was trimmed by 0 bases and J by 4 bases, leaving 8 bases between them. CDR3 in DNA: TGTGCCAGCAGCGTAGTGGGGAGCGGGGCCAACGTCCTGACTTTC. Translating it yields CASSVVGSGANVLTF. The whole variable domain, filled in from reference TRBV9 and TRBJ2-6, reads DSGVTQTPKHLITATGQRVTLRCSPRSGDLSVYWYQQSLDQGLQFLIQYYNGEERAKGNILERFSAQQFPDLHSELNLSSLELGDSALYFCASSVVGSGANVLTFGAGSRLTVL.

V is TRBV9 and J is TRBJ2-2, with 9 bases lining up with TRBD1. The CDR3 has 15 residues. CDR1 is SGDLS, CDR2 YYNGEE, per germline. Trimming cost V 4 bases and J 1 base; bases outside gene matches: 2. CDR3: CASSWTGVNTGELFF. The CDR3 nucleotides are TGTGCCAGCAGCTGGACAGGGGTGAACACCGGGGAGCTGTTTTTT.

V and J are TRBV5-1 and TRBJ1-3, with D hard to call. The CDR3 sequence is 15 residues long. Deletions cut 0 bases from V and 0 bases from J, with 7 bases between. Germline CDR1 is SGHRS and CDR2 is YFSETQ. CDR3 amino acids: CASSLASVSGNTIYF. CDR3 nucleotide sequence: TGCGCCAGCAGCTTGGCCTCAGTCTCTGGAAACACCATATATTTT.

CDR3 region: CASSLRGTGPPDTQYF. For the CDR3, the DNA is TGTGCCAGCAGCTTACGAGGGACAGGCCCCCCAGATACGCAGTATTTT. This chain links TRBV9 with TRBJ2-3; 8 nucleotides align to TRBD1. V gave up 4 bases and J gave up 4 bases; unmatched junction bases: 11. The length of the CDR3 is 16 residues. CDR1 is SGDLS and CDR2 is YYNGEE in the germline V gene.

The chain recombines TRBV19 with TRBJ2-7; TRBD2 might be the D (6 bases). Germline CDR1 reads LNHDA; CDR2 reads SQIVND (reference sequence). The CDR3 spans 14 residues. Between the trimmed V and J ends, which lost 2 bases and 4 bases, there was a span of 12 bases. This chain's CDR3 is CASSIPGLQYEQYF. The CDR3 nucleotides read TGTGCCAGTAGTATACCTGGACTACAATACGAGCAGTACTTC.

This sequence joins TRBV28 and TRBJ1-4; a weak D match, TRBD1 (5 bases). Between the trimmed V and J ends, which lost 5 bases and 0 bases, there was a span of 13 bases. Germline V gene sequence: CDR1 MDHEN, CDR2 SYDVKM. The CDR3 loop spans 16 amino acids. The CDR3 sequence is CASSPMGPATNEKLFF. In DNA form, the CDR3 reads TGTGCCAGCAGTCCCATGGGGCCCGCAACTAATGAAAAACTGTTTTTT. Filled out from reference TRBV28 and TRBJ1-4, the complete variable domain reads DVKVTQSSRYLVKRTGEKVFLECVQDMDHENMFWYRQDPGLGLRLIYFSYDVKMKEKGDIPEGYSVSREKKERFSLILESASTNQTSMYLCASSPMGPATNEKLFFGSGTQLSVL.

This CDR3 reads CASSIPLGGADTGELFF. The DNA for the CDR3 is TGTGCCAGTAGTATTCCTCTCGGGGGGGCCGACACCGGGGAGCTGTTTTTT. This chain connects TRBV19 to TRBJ2-2; TRBD2 matches 8 bases. CDR1 is LNHDA and CDR2 is SQIVND in the germline V gene (reference sequence). CDR3 length: 17 amino acids. With V trimmed by 3 bases and J by 3 bases, 9 bases remained unmatched.

The chain joins TRBV27 to TRBJ2-7; possibly TRBD1 for D (6 bases). Deletions cut 5 bases from V and 0 bases from J, with 11 bases between. Germline V gene lookup returns CDR1 MNHEY and CDR2 SMNVEV (reference sequence). The CDR3 is 14 amino acids. CDR3 bases: TGTGCCAGCAGTCCCCGGACAGCCTCCTACGAGCAGTACTTC. Translated: CASSPRTASYEQYF.

The chain carries TRBV5-6 and TRBJ1-6, with TRBD1 matching over 7 bases. Germline V gene data show CDR1 as SGHDT and CDR2 as YYEEEE. The CDR3 runs to 15 residues. V gave up 5 bases and J gave up 9 bases; unmatched junction bases: 11. The CDR3 DNA reads TGTGCCAGCAGTACCTCCGACAGGGTGTTTTCACCCCTCCACTTT. Translation gives CASSTSDRVFSPLHF.

The chain links TRBV6-1 to TRBJ2-2; 8 bases are shared with TRBD2. CDR1 MNHNS and CDR2 SASEGT come from the germline V gene. V was clipped by 1 base and J by 6 bases; unmatched bases: 4. This CDR3 has 15 amino acids. The CDR3 protein is CASSEGEAGAGELFF. In DNA, the CDR3 is TGTGCCAGCAGTGAAGGGGAAGCGGGGGCCGGGGAGCTGTTTTTT.

This chain joins TRBV28 and TRBJ1-4; D not certain. The germline V gene encodes CDR1 MDHEN and CDR2 SYDVKM. This CDR3 has 15 amino acids. The germline V and J ends were trimmed by 6 bases and 0 bases, with 11 bases remaining between them. CDR3: CASSSPTPTNEKLFF. The CDR3 DNA follows: TGTGCCAGCAGCTCCCCGACACCAACTAATGAAAAACTGTTTTTT.

The rearrangement uses TRBV2 and TRBJ2-7; maybe TRBD1 (6 bases). V dropped 6 bases and J dropped 5 bases, with 14 bases sitting between them. The germline CDR1 and CDR2 sequences are SNHLY and FYNNEI. This CDR3 spans 13 amino acids. CDR3 amino acids: CASRGQGLNEQYF. The CDR3 DNA follows: TGTGCCAGCAGAGGGCAGGGGTTGAACGAGCAGTACTTC.

The chain combines TRBV6-5 with TRBJ1-1; 9 bases match TRBD1. The junction had 7 bases not matched to a gene; V was cut back by 6 bases and J by 5 bases. The CDR3 is 14 amino acids. CDR1 MNHEY and CDR2 SVGAGI come from the germline V gene. CDR3 protein: CASRLDRGGTEAFF. In nucleotides, the CDR3 is TGTGCCAGCAGGTTGGACAGGGGAGGTACTGAAGCTTTCTTT.

This chain uses TRBV29-1 with TRBJ2-7; 12 bases map to TRBD2. V trimming: 5 bases; J trimming: 3 bases; junction bases outside the gene matches: 2. CDR3 length: 13 residues. Per the germline V gene, CDR1 is SQVTM and CDR2 is ANQGSEA. The CDR3 DNA sequence: TGCAGCGTTAGGACTAGCGGGGTCTACGAGCAGTACTTC. It translates to CSVRTSGVYEQYF.

Note on this clone: An end of the junction differs from the germline gene, which may be a read error. The genes are TRBV2 and TRBJ1-6, with TRBD1 matching 7 bases. Germline CDR1 and CDR2: SNHLY and FYNNEI. CDR3 length: 16 residues. The DNA of the CDR3 is TGTGCCAGCAGTGACGGCAGGGGGTCCTCTAATTCACCCCTCCACTTT. Translation: CASSDGRGSSNSPLHF.

This rearrangement joins TRBV6-1 to TRBJ1-6; TRBD1 aligns across 7 bases. V lost 7 bases, J lost 6 bases, and 9 bases stayed unmatched. Germline CDR1 and CDR2: MNHNS and SASEGT. This CDR3 comprises 15 residues. The DNA for the CDR3 is TGTGCCAGCATTAAACAGGGGTCTTCTAATTCACCCCTCCACTTT. Its translation is CASIKQGSSNSPLHF.

The chain has TRBV28 and TRBJ2-2; D gene uncertain. The CDR3 loop spans 12 amino acids. The ends were cut back, 5 bases at V and 4 bases at J, with 5 bases in the middle. Germline loops: CDR1 MDHEN, CDR2 SYDVKM. The CDR3 nucleotides are TGTGCCAGCAGTCTAACCACCGGGGAGCTGTTTTTT. It yields the protein CASSLTTGELFF. The full variable domain, with the rest looked up from reference TRBV28 and TRBJ2-2, is DVKVTQSSRYLVKRTGEKVFLECVQDMDHENMFWYRQDPGLGLRLIYFSYDVKMKEKGDIPEGYSVSREKKERFSLILESASTNQTSMYLCASSLTTGELFFGEGSRLTVL.

The V gene is TRBV5-1, the J gene TRBJ2-6; 9 bases agree with TRBD1. The CDR3 runs 16 residues. Losses at the gene ends were 1 base for V and 4 bases for J; bases not matched to a gene: 3. The germline gives CDR1 SGHRS, CDR2 YFSETQ. As DNA, the CDR3 is TGCGCCAGCAGCTTGACAGGGGGCGCCGGGGCCAACGTCCTGACTTTC. Encoded protein: CASSLTGGAGANVLTF.